Here is one TCR beta chain with its context. No antigen is known for it. Base-call qualities are not available, and no considerably larger clone is one nucleotide away. Participants in the prospective study were enrolled through a virtual design, were aged roughly 18 to 95 years, and lived in approximately 25 United States geographic areas. Cohort assignment in the prospective study relied on participant-reported clinical history from a screening survey and a study questionnaire. Each participant in the prospective study had whole blood, serum and a nasopharyngeal or oropharyngeal swab collected by mobile phlebotomists. Participants in the prospective study had the option to provide additional blood draws and questionnaires over a roughly two-month period. Before DNA extraction, prospective study blood samples were shipped either frozen or at room temperature. The record originates from a study of blood T cell repertoires in COVID-19 (dated by TCRdb to 2020 to 2021). Regarding the research as a whole: The collaborator samples originated in the United States, Italy and Spain and spanned the acute and convalescent phases of COVID-19. The prospective study material was composed of cDNA or gDNA derived from T cells, B-cell-depleted T cells, or PBMCs. Deeply sampled blood TCRbeta repertoires from subjects exposed to, actively infected with, or recovered from COVID-19 were included in the dataset. A freely available public database, intended as a resource for researchers studying the immune response to SARS-CoV-2, is where the repertoires were released. Samples came from the ongoing ImmuneRACE study (first 160 participants) plus 1,254 subjects from 6 global collaborators. A de-identified subject ID, COVID-19 status, age in years and sex were almost always included in the sample metadata. Where available, HLA class I and class II types were obtained from metadata supplied by the sample provider rather than from assay-based typing.

Findings and caveats that apply to the study as a whole: The quantity of clinical and demographic metadata differed by source and by participant and was supplied without curation.

The trim is 7 bases for V and 7 bases for J, with a gap of 7 bases between the germline ends. CDR1 and CDR2 are drawn from the germline V gene: SGHDN, FVKESK. Reading from cysteine to phenylalanine, the CDR3 counts 10 amino acids. This entry keeps only the CDR3 DNA: 30 bases, framed from base 1. The immunoSEQ Assay, a bias-controlled multiplex PCR, was used to amplify TCRbeta CDR3 regions from genomic DNA. For the original study's pipeline: The number of nucleated cells in each sample was estimated from the amplification of reference gene primers within the assay. To quantify the absolute abundance of each unique TCRbeta CDR3 rearrangement, sequence reads were collapsed and filtered. Productive Simpson clonality was computed per sample as the square root of Simpson's diversity index over productive rearrangements. TCRdb stores this immuneACCESS table with in-frame sequences only. Part of the clones is absent; in the studies checked, under half of the shortfall reflects unresolved V genes, and no reason is known for the rest. V, J and clone size reflect that table, while D and trimming were determined from the DNA. The sample table holds 230,000 or so clones, of which 86% were seen once. The ten top clones hold about 4% of the sample.

Sequencing used PBMCs or T cells enriched from blood (not recorded which). The chain is assembled from TRBV14 and TRBJ2-5; a tentative D call is TRBD1 (5 bases match). The TCR comes from a middle-aged woman with acute COVID-19. The CDR3 reads as follows: CASIGVTQYF. The bases read TGTGCCAGCATAGGGGTGACCCAGTACTTC.